The rows below give T cell receptor beta chains drawn from one sample of a study of T cell changes during pregnancy in multiple sclerosis. Method: immunoSEQ multiplex PCR; TCRdb's copy keeps in-frame clones and lacks some. The profile shows roughly 48,000 clones, 94% of them singletons. The source material was CD4+ T cells from peripheral blood mononuclear cells, sampled in the first trimester of pregnancy. The receptors stem from a female donor with multiple sclerosis, enrolled in a pregnancy study. Each CDR3 is given with its conserved first and last residue. The D gene is left open where the match is weak. Some rows have no size entry. The others give once, few or many, or a class for an expanded clone.

d_call,j_call,clone_size,v_call,cdr3_nt,cdr3_aa
TRBD2,TRBJ2-1,-,TRBV5-1,TGCGCCAGCAGCTTAGGGACTAGCAGGTACGATGAGCAGTTCTTC,CASSLGTSRYDEQFF
TRBD2,TRBJ2-3,-,TRBV11-2,TGTGCCAGCAGCGCGGGACTAGCGGGGGGGTGGGATACGCAGTATTTT,CASSAGLAGGWDTQYF
-,TRBJ1-1,-,TRBV11-2,TGTGCCAGCAGCTTAGCCCTAAGACAGGTCATGAACACTGAAGCTTTCTTT,CASSLALRQVMNTEAFF
-,TRBJ1-2,-,TRBV4-1,TGCGCCAGCAATATCCCGGGGTCTAACTATGGCTACACCTTC,CASNIPGSNYGYTF
-,TRBJ1-1,medium-sized,TRBV7-7,TGTGCTAGCAGCTTAGGACAGAACACTGAAGCTTTCTTT,CASSLGQNTEAFF
-,TRBJ1-2,-,TRBV7-9,TGTGCCAGCAGCTTAGGATCGGGGGCTAACTATGGCTACACCTTC,CASSLGSGANYGYTF
-,TRBJ1-1,-,TRBV14,TGTGCCAGCAGCCGTAATTTGAACACTGAAGCTTTCTTT,CASSRNLNTEAFF
TRBD1,TRBJ1-1,-,TRBV27,TGTGCCAGCAGTTTATTTCGCCCAGGGGGCAAGAACACCGAAGCTTTCTTT,CASSLFRPGGKNTEAFF
TRBD1,TRBJ1-5,once,TRBV16,TGTGCCAGCAGCCATAACAGGGGGCAGCCCCAGCATTTT,CASSHNRGQPQHF
TRBD1,TRBJ1-3,-,TRBV5-1,TGCGCCAGCAGCTTGGGGGGACAGGATAGAAACACCATATATTTT,CASSLGGQDRNTIYF
-,TRBJ2-3,once,TRBV11-3,TGTGCCAGCAGCTTATCCCCCCGGGGTACGCAGTATTTT,CASSLSPRGTQYF
-,TRBJ1-2,-,TRBV6-5,TGTGCCAGCAGCCTGGGAGGGACGGGTGGCTACACCTTC,CASSLGGTGGYTF
TRBD2,TRBJ2-3,-,TRBV14,TGTGCCAGCAGCCGACAAGCGGGGGGGCCCACAGATACGCAGTATTTT,CASSRQAGGPTDTQYF
TRBD2,TRBJ2-5,once,TRBV9,TGTGCCAGCAGCGTAGATCAGCGGGGGGTTGGTACCCAGTACTTC,CASSVDQRGVGTQYF
-,TRBJ1-2,-,TRBV2,TGTGCCAGCCAACCCTCAGGGGTGAACTATGGCTACACCTTC,CASQPSGVNYGYTF
-,TRBJ2-5,-,TRBV9,TGTGCCAGCAGCGTATTCGCGGACAGACAAGAGACCCAGTACTTC,CASSVFADRQETQYF
-,TRBJ2-7,few,TRBV5-6,TGTGCCAGCAGCAATGACCGACTGAGCTCCTACGAGCAGTACTTC,CASSNDRLSSYEQYF
-,TRBJ1-3,once,TRBV29-1,TGCAGCGTTGCAGGGGCTAATGGAAACACCATATATTTT,CSVAGANGNTIYF
-,TRBJ2-3,-,TRBV6-5,TGTGCCAGCAGTTACTGGGGGGGCAGCACAGATACGCAGTATTTT,CASSYWGGSTDTQYF
-,TRBJ2-3,-,TRBV7-9,TGTGCCAGTCATAAGGGGTTGGGCGCAGATACGCAGTATTTT,CASHKGLGADTQYF
TRBD1,TRBJ1-5,-,TRBV30,TGTGCCTGGAGTTTGACAGGGAGTGGCAATCAGCCCCAGCATTTT,CAWSLTGSGNQPQHF
-,TRBJ2-3,-,TRBV14,TGTGCCAGCAGCCGCGGGGTCCCGGGTACGCAGTATTTT,CASSRGVPGTQYF
-,TRBJ2-3,-,TRBV19,TGTGCCAGTAGTGCAACCGGGACTTTGGGGCCAACAGATACGCAGTATTTT,CASSATGTLGPTDTQYF
-,TRBJ1-5,-,TRBV6-1,TGTGCCAGTAACCCAGGGTCCCCTAGCAATCAGCCCCAGCATTTT,CASNPGSPSNQPQHF
-,TRBJ2-3,-,TRBV5-1,TGCGCCAGCAGCTTGCGGGGAACGGGCACAGATACGCAGTATTTT,CASSLRGTGTDTQYF
TRBD1,TRBJ2-7,-,TRBV5-1,TGCGCCAGCAGCTCGGGACAGCTCTACGAGCAGTACTTC,CASSSGQLYEQYF
-,TRBJ2-7,-,TRBV27,TGTGCCAGCAGCTCCGGGAGGCAGGGGGCCAAGCAGTACTTC,CASSSGRQGAKQYF
-,TRBJ1-1,-,TRBV6-1,TGTGCCAGCAATCTGACGGGAGCTTTCTTT,CASNLTGAFF
-,TRBJ1-3,-,TRBV5-1,TGCGCCAGCAGCTCGGACACCGGGGGAAACACCATATATTTT,CASSSDTGGNTIYF
TRBD2,TRBJ2-5,-,TRBV5-4,TGTGCCAGCAGCTTGGTAGCGGGGGGCCGGGGAGAGACCCAGTACTTC,CASSLVAGGRGETQYF
-,TRBJ2-7,-,TRBV19,TGTGCCAGTAGTATAGACCCCCTGACAGCCTCCTACGAGCAGTACTTC,CASSIDPLTASYEQYF
TRBD1,TRBJ2-2,-,TRBV2,TGTGCCAGCAGGGTGACAGGGTCCACCGGGGAGCTGTTTTTT,CASRVTGSTGELFF